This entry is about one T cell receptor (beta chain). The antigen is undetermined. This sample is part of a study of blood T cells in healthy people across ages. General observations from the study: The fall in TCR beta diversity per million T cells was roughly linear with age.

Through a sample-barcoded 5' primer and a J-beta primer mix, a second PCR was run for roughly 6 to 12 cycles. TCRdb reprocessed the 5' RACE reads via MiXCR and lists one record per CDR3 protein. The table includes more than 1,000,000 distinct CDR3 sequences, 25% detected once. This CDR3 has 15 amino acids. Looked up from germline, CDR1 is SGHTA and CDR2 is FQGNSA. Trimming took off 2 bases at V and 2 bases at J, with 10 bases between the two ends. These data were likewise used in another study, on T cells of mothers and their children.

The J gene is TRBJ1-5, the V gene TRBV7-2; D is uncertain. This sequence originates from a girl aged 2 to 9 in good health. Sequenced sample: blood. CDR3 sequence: CASSLHELRNQPQHF. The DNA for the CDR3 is TGTGCCAGCAGCTTACACGAACTTCGCAATCAGCCCCAGCATTTT.